This entry features one T cell receptor (beta chain) sequence. These data belong to a study of blood T cell repertoires in COVID-19. Produced via immunoSEQ multiplex PCR; TCRdb's table is partial and in-frame only. The sample lists 150,000 to 200,000 clones; around 81% were seen once. The CDR3 consists of 12 residues. CDR1 and CDR2 from the germline V gene are MGHRA and YSYEKL. V lost 4 bases and J lost 1, with 4 bases in between. This chain links TRBV4-1 with TRBJ1-1, with no clear D. The sample comprised peripheral blood. This clonotype was sampled from an elderly woman with COVID-19, enrolled during active disease. The DNA of the CDR3 is TGCGCCAGCAGCCTCTCGAACACTGAAGCTTTCTTT. This sequence encodes CASSLSNTEAFF.